This T cell receptor (beta chain) was profiled in a study of beta chain features in type 1 diabetes. All of the isolated RNA was reverse transcribed, so expressed TCRB transcripts were sequenced. The method was immunoSEQ multiplex PCR; TCRdb's version includes in-frame clones alone and lacks a portion of them. This sample has around 240,000 clones, with over 7.5% found just once. In the case of this clone: Its antigen is undetermined.

Purities in excess of 95% were seen in all sorted populations. Regarding the study as a whole: A greater similarity of naive, central memory and Treg TCRB repertoires was seen among patients than among healthy donors.

Sequenced material: naive CD4+ T cells from blood. The source is a woman under 30 in good health.

In DNA form, the CDR3 reads TGCGCCAGCAGCTCGTCCGGGACTAGCTCCTACAATGAGCAGTTCTTC. Protein sequence: CASSSSGTSSYNEQFF. The chain recombines TRBV5-1 with TRBJ2-1, with 8 bases identical to TRBD2. Germline lookup yields CDR1 SGHRS and CDR2 YFSETQ. This CDR3 comprises 16 residues. V trimming: 3 bases; J trimming: 0 bases; junction bases outside the gene matches: 5.